This TCR beta chain was found in a study of blood T cells in healthy people across ages. The CDR3 loop spans 14 amino acids. Germline lookup yields CDR1 MNHEY and CDR2 SVGAGI. J was trimmed by 4 bases and V by 6 bases; bases with no gene match: 5. This clonotype was counted ten times or more. A second PCR of about 7 to 12 cycles used a sample-barcoded 5' primer and a J-beta primer mix. A template-switch adaptor with 12 random nucleotides tagged each cDNA molecule. Each CDR3 protein gets one entry after TCRdb re-called the 5' RACE reads with MiXCR. Among 1,800,000 or so distinct CDR3 sequences listed, approximately 40% were seen once.

Specimen: blood. This TCR derives from a human donor in good health. The chain uses TRBV6-5 and TRBJ2-1, with 8 bases that match TRBD1. Here the CDR3 DNA reads TGTGCCAGCAGGCGACAGGGGACATACAATGAGCAGTTCTTC. Amino acids: CASRRQGTYNEQFF.